These 27 T cell receptor beta chains share one sample of origin, sequenced in a study of blood T cells in healthy people across ages (dated by TCRdb to between 2014 and 2017). Receptor libraries were prepared by 5' RACE. The run used an Illumina HiSeq 2500. A second PCR of about 7 to 12 cycles was performed with a sample-barcoded 5' primer and a J-beta primer mix. The public sequencing data were trimmed at Q25 with fastp and processed into clonotypes with MiXCR by TCRdb, which kept only in-frame beta chains. All rows with the same CDR3 protein become a single entry with the most common DNA and genes. The sample table contains about 730,000 distinct CDR3 sequences; only one count was recorded for approximately 43% of them. Of the sample, more than 20% is held by the ten largest clones. The sequenced sample consisted of blood. The receptors stem from a woman in her sixties or seventies in good health.

In the case of this clonotype: A read error may be the cause here, since a much bigger clone is one base away. This sequence joins TRBV12-3 or TRBV12-4 and TRBJ1-1; D is unclear. V dropped 3 bases and J dropped 2 bases, with 4 bases sitting between them. This CDR3 has 12 amino acids. The CDR3 nucleotides read TGTGCCAGCAGTTTTAACAACACTGAAGCTTTCTTT. Amino acids: CASSFNNTEAFF.

V usage is TRBV29-1 and J usage is TRBJ1-2; possible D gene TRBD1, 6 bases. In germline, CDR1 is SQVTM, CDR2 ANQGSEA. V lost 6 bases to trimming and J lost 4 bases, with 18 bases between them. This CDR3 spans 14 amino acids. The CDR3 DNA reads as TGCAGCGTCTCCAGTAGCGACAGGATCTATGGCTACACCTTC. As protein: CSVSSSDRIYGYTF.

This clonotype has more than one count but fewer than ten. The chain has TRBV27 and TRBJ2-7; D not resolved. CDR3 length equals 13 residues. Looked up from germline, CDR1 is MNHEY and CDR2 is SMNVEV (reference sequence). V shed 3 bases and J shed 2 bases, with 8 bases lying between them. Here the CDR3 reads CASSFGRTYEQYF. CDR3 DNA: TGTGCCAGCAGTTTTGGCAGAACCTACGAGCAGTACTTC.

The V and J genes are TRBV9 and TRBJ1-6; no clear D gene. Trimming stripped 0 bases from V and 8 bases from J, with 12 bases between. The CDR3 is made up of 15 amino acids. In germline, CDR1 is SGDLS, CDR2 YYNGEE. The CDR3 sequence: CASSVGPGGDSPLHF. In DNA, the CDR3 is TGTGCCAGCAGCGTAGGACCCGGAGGAGATTCACCCCTCCACTTT.

This clonotype was seen repeatedly, ten times or more. The chain is built from TRBV7-2 and TRBJ1-2; tentative D call: TRBD1 (6 bases). The germline V gene encodes CDR1 SGHTA and CDR2 FQGNSA. This CDR3 has 15 amino acids. The germline V and J ends were trimmed by 5 bases and 4 bases, with 17 bases remaining between them. The DNA of the CDR3 is TGTGCCAGCAGCCGGATGTCAGGGGAGACCTATGGCTACACCTTC. Translation gives CASSRMSGETYGYTF.

This chain uses TRBV20-1 with TRBJ2-3; 11 bases line up with TRBD2. Unmatched junction bases numbered 3, after V lost 0 bases and J lost 1 base. Germline V gives CDR1 DFQATT, CDR2 SNEGSKA (reference sequence). The CDR3 extends over 16 amino acids. CDR3 region: CSARDLTSGGTDTQYF. Here the CDR3 DNA reads TGCAGTGCTAGAGATCTGACTAGCGGGGGCACAGATACGCAGTATTTT.

V usage is TRBV7-2 and J usage is TRBJ2-7; 9 bases line up with TRBD2. The V segment lost 1 base and the J segment 6 bases; nucleotides outside the gene matches: 13. Per the germline V gene, CDR1 is SGHTA and CDR2 is FQGNSA. The CDR3 runs to 17 residues. CDR3 protein: CASSLVASGIGPREQYF. CDR3 DNA: TGTGCCAGCAGCTTAGTCGCTAGCGGGATAGGACCGCGCGAGCAGTACTTC.

This rearrangement joins TRBV3-1 to TRBJ1-5; D gene unclear. With 3 bases removed from V and 4 bases from J, the gap between germline ends came to 16 bases. The CDR3 has 16 amino acids. Germline CDR1 and CDR2: LGHDT and YNNKEL (reference sequence). The CDR3 loop is CASSQGFTTGNQPQHF. The DNA for the CDR3 is TGTGCCAGCAGCCAGGGATTCACAACGGGGAATCAGCCCCAGCATTTT.

The DNA for the CDR3 is TGTGCCAGCAGCCTGGGGACAGGTGGTACGCAGTATTTT. This translates into CASSLGTGGTQYF. The chain employs TRBV6-5 and TRBJ2-3; 8 nucleotides match TRBD1. J gave up 8 bases and V 6 bases, and 7 bases lay outside the gene matches. Germline V gene data show CDR1 as MNHEY and CDR2 as SVGAGI. CDR3 length: 13 amino acids.

This clonotype has ten or more counts. The chain links TRBV29-1 to TRBJ2-3, with 7 positions matching TRBD1. The CDR3 covers 13 residues. The V gene's germline CDR1 is SQVTM and CDR2 ANQGSEA. Losses at the gene ends were 3 bases for V and 2 bases for J; bases not matched to a gene: 2. For the CDR3, the DNA is TGCAGCGTTGAGGGGACAGCCACAGATACGCAGTATTTT. Protein product: CSVEGTATDTQYF.

The V call is TRBV6-5, the J call TRBJ2-1, with 9 bases aligning to TRBD2. CDR1 MNHEY and CDR2 SVGAGI come from the germline V gene. This CDR3 region has 15 residues. Trimming took 6 bases from V and 4 from J; bases not matched to a gene: 7. In DNA form, the CDR3 reads TGTGCCAGCAGCCTCGGGACTAGCCTGTACAATGAGCAGTTCTTC. It codes for CASSLGTSLYNEQFF.

The chain recombines TRBV7-9 with TRBJ1-6; unclear D gene. CDR3 length equals 14 residues. Germline CDR1 SEHNR, CDR2 FQNEAQ (reference sequence). V lost 4 bases, J lost 4 bases, and 8 bases lay in between. The CDR3 coding sequence is TGTGCCAGCAGCTCCCAGTCATATAATTCACCCCTCCACTTT. Translated, it gives CASSSQSYNSPLHF.

This clonotype was observed at least ten times. The chain carries TRBV7-2 and TRBJ1-2, with no clear D. From germline, CDR1 is SGHTA and CDR2 FQGNSA. V was shortened by 0 bases and J by 3 bases, with 8 bases between the two germline ends. The CDR3 consists of 14 residues. CDR3 DNA: TGTGCCAGCAGCTTAGCGGACCGGTACTATGGCTACACCTTC. It specifies CASSLADRYYGYTF.

The J gene is TRBJ2-6, the V gene TRBV5-1; D possibly corresponds to TRBD2 (6 bases). The V gene lost 4 bases and the J gene lost 2 bases, with 10 bases spanning the gap. CDR3 length: 15 residues. Per the germline V gene, CDR1 is SGHRS and CDR2 is YFSETQ. CDR3 DNA: TGCGCCAGCAGCACGGGGGATGCTGGGGCCAACGTCCTGACTTTC. This sequence encodes CASSTGDAGANVLTF.

This clonotype was detected only a few times. Here the CDR3 reads CASSRTPRPQETQYF. CDR3 nucleotides: TGTGCCAGCAGCCGGACACCGCGCCCTCAAGAGACCCAGTACTTC. This rearrangement joins TRBV9 to TRBJ2-5; the D gene is possibly TRBD1 (5 bases). The germline CDR1 and CDR2 sequences are SGDLS and YYNGEE. The length of the CDR3 is 15 residues. V was shortened by 4 bases and J by 2 bases, with 15 bases between the two germline ends. Full variable domain (remainder filled in from reference TRBV9 and TRBJ2-5): DSGVTQTPKHLITATGQRVTLRCSPRSGDLSVYWYQQSLDQGLQFLIQYYNGEERAKGNILERFSAQQFPDLHSELNLSSLELGDSALYFCASSRTPRPQETQYFGPGTRLLVL.

The chain recombines TRBV11-2 with TRBJ2-5, with D possibly being TRBD2 (5 bases). Matching the DNA end better, TRBJ2-7 makes the J call doubtful. Germline CDR1 and CDR2: SGHAT and FQNNGV. This CDR3 comprises 14 residues. CDR3: CASSLQLRADEQYF. Written as DNA, the CDR3 is TGTGCCAGCAGCCTACAACTAAGAGCGGACGAGCAGTACTTC.

In its sample, this clonotype was seen a few times. The chain uses TRBV2 and TRBJ1-2; D unclear. Germline V gene lookup returns CDR1 SNHLY and CDR2 FYNNEI. Trimming removed 5 bases at V and 2 bases at J, with 9 bases between. The CDR3 runs to 13 residues. The CDR3 bases are TGTGCCAGCAGTTACACGAAGAACTATGGCTACACCTTC. It specifies CASSYTKNYGYTF. The full variable domain, completed using reference TRBV2 and TRBJ1-2, is EPEVTQTPSHQVTQMGQEVILRCVPISNHLYFYWYRQILGQKVEFLVSFYNNEISEKSEIFDDQFSVERPDGSNFTLKIRSTKLEDSAMYFCASSYTKNYGYTFGSGTRLTVV.

This CDR3 reads CASSLNQGRGEQYF. The CDR3, as DNA: TGTGCCAGCAGTTTAAACCAGGGGCGGGGGGAGCAGTACTTC. The J gene is TRBJ2-7, the V gene TRBV27, with a weak D call TRBD2 (7 bases). V was cut by 2 bases and J by 7 bases, with 15 bases left in between. This CDR3 has 14 residues. Germline V lookup: CDR1 MNHEY, CDR2 SMNVEV (reference sequence).

Remarks on this clonotype: Given a much more abundant clone one base away, this may be a read error. The rearrangement joins TRBV2 to TRBJ2-3, with a possible D match to TRBD2 (6 bases). The germline CDR1 and CDR2 sequences are SNHLY and FYNNEI. V dropped 7 bases and J dropped 1 base, with 15 bases sitting between them. The CDR3 runs to 15 residues. The CDR3 region is CASKIAAERTDTQYF. The CDR3 DNA reads TGTGCCAGCAAAATAGCGGCCGAACGCACAGATACGCAGTATTTT.

Here the CDR3 DNA reads TGCAGTGCTAAGACAGGGGTTCAGGGGCCCCAGCATTTT. It codes for CSAKTGVQGPQHF. The V gene is TRBV20-1, the J gene TRBJ1-5; 8 nucleotides line up with TRBD1. This CDR3 has 13 residues. V gave up 4 bases and J gave up 9 bases; unmatched junction bases: 8. Germline V lookup: CDR1 DFQATT, CDR2 SNEGSKA (reference sequence).

The V call is TRBV7-8, the J call TRBJ2-5, with D possibly being TRBD1 or TRBD2 (6 bases each). The CDR3 contains 18 residues. CDR1 and CDR2 (germline): SGHVS, FQNEAQ. V was shortened by 1 base and J by 5 bases, with 23 bases between the two germline ends. The CDR3 region is CASSLGEGPRGGLETQYF. CDR3 nucleotides: TGTGCCAGCAGCTTAGGAGAGGGACCTCGAGGGGGACTGGAGACCCAGTACTTC.

About this clonotype: This sequence may be a read error, since a much larger clone differs from it by one base. The gene calls are TRBV12-3 or TRBV12-4 and TRBJ1-1; 9 positions agree with TRBD1. The CDR3 totals 14 residues. The V segment lost 9 bases and the J segment 1 base; nucleotides outside the gene matches: 6. The CDR3 DNA follows: TGTGCCAGGAGCCCGGGACAGGGGAACACTGAAGCTTTCTTT. This encodes CARSPGQGNTEAFF.

This clonotype was seen a handful of times. CDR3 residues: CASSEESPGQGFGQPQHF. CDR3 nucleotides: TGTGCCAGCAGTGAAGAAAGCCCGGGACAGGGATTCGGGCAGCCCCAGCATTTT. The chain has TRBV6-1 and TRBJ1-5; TRBD1 matches at 9 bases. Germline CDR1 MNHNS, CDR2 SASEGT. The CDR3 runs 18 residues. Trimming removed 1 base from V and 7 bases from J; junction bases left unmatched: 14.

With regard to this clonotype: A much more abundant neighbour one base away suggests this may be a read error. The chain employs TRBV2 and TRBJ2-1; TRBD2 matches at 7 bases. The V gene's germline CDR1 is SNHLY and CDR2 FYNNEI. The length of the CDR3 is 13 residues. The CDR3 nucleotides are TGTACCAGCAGTGAAGCGCTAGCGGAGGAGCAGTTCTTC. Translation gives CTSSEALAEEQFF.

The sample holds a few counts of this clonotype. The chain couples TRBV5-1 to TRBJ2-6; D is tentatively TRBD1 or TRBD2 (5 bases each). CDR1 is SGHRS and CDR2 is YFSETQ in the germline V gene. Trimming shortened V by 0 bases and J by 1 base, and 14 bases separated the two germline ends. This CDR3 has 18 residues. The CDR3 DNA is TGCGCCAGCAGCTTGGGAGGGGCGCTTTTTTCTGGGGCCAACGTCCTGACTTTC. Its protein is CASSLGGALFSGANVLTF.

The table lists this clonotype with a few counts. This rearrangement joins TRBV20-1 to TRBJ2-5; 7 bases are a match to TRBD1. Germline CDR1 is DFQATT and CDR2 is SNEGSKA (reference sequence). This CDR3 has 15 amino acids. The J segment lost 1 base and the V segment lost 6 bases, leaving 11 bases of the junction unmatched. This CDR3 is CSASPLDRVQETQYF. The CDR3 nucleotides read TGCAGTGCCTCACCCCTTGACAGGGTCCAAGAGACCCAGTACTTC.

This clonotype has a handful of counts. This chain uses TRBV6-1 with TRBJ2-7, with TRBD1 as a possible D gene (6 bases). The CDR3 extends over 19 amino acids. Trimming cost V 8 bases and J 0 bases, with 29 bases left between them. Germline assignment: CDR1 MNHNS and CDR2 SASEGT. In nucleotides, the CDR3 is TGTGCCAGCGGTAATTTCATGGAGACAGGATCCCCGAGCTCCTACGAGCAGTACTTC. Translation gives CASGNFMETGSPSSYEQYF.